This T cell receptor beta chain was identified during a study of cytomegalovirus exposure and HLA in healthy donors. This CDR3 has 17 residues. CDR1 MDHEN and CDR2 SYDVKM come from the germline V gene. V was clipped by 4 bases and J by 1 base; unmatched bases: 6. This PCR relied on a set of 60 Vbeta primers and 13 Jbeta primers. Profiling relied on immunoSEQ multiplex PCR, and the TCRdb table lists in-frame clones only, not all of them. Of about 130,000 clones in the sample, roughly 76% are singletons; the top ten hold roughly 3.5%. General study findings and limits: Most CMV-associated TCR beta chains appeared HLA-restricted in a later analysis. Serostatus for CMV was the only available immune exposure information.

With regard to this clone: Its cognate antigen is unknown.

Sequencing used PBMCs. V is TRBV28 and J is TRBJ2-3, with TRBD2 identical over 12 bases. This sequence was found in a woman between 50 and 59 years old in good health and CMV-seronegative. The CDR3 DNA is TGTGCCAGCAGTTCCCTAGCGGGAGGGGGGGGCACAGATACGCAGTATTTT. Translation gives CASSSLAGGGGTDTQYF.